This note documents a single TCR beta chain sequence. Its target is unknown. This entry is derived from a study of graft-versus-host responses after intestinal transplantation. TCRdb's copy holds only in-frame clones and misses some; the assay was immunoSEQ multiplex PCR. The sample lists over 80,000 clones; 91% were seen once. This sample comprised unstimulated CD4+ T cells sorted from spleen or lymph node cells, obtained before transplant. The TCR originated in a human donor who was the organ donor for an intestinal transplant.

CDR3 loop: CAIMAGQGNYGYTF. In DNA form, the CDR3 reads TGTGCCATCATGGCGGGACAGGGTAACTATGGCTACACCTTC. The chain combines TRBV10-3 with TRBJ1-2, with 9 nucleotides matching TRBD1. Germline V lookup: CDR1 ENHRY, CDR2 SYGVKD. The CDR3 extends over 14 amino acids. V dropped 7 bases and J dropped 1; count of bases not matched to a gene: 4.